Presented here are 22 T cell receptor beta chains from one specimen sequenced in a study of early T cells in non-severe SARS-CoV-2 infection. TCRdb processed the 5' RACE reads anew with MiXCR; each CDR3 protein has one entry. Among about 26,000 distinct CDR3 sequences, roughly 4.1% were seen once, and the ten largest hold 5.6%. The sample taken for sequencing was whole blood. The receptors were gathered from an adult who was a healthcare worker with PCR-confirmed SARS-CoV-2 infection or an uninfected control (not recorded which).

This clonotype was picked up many times. The chain joins TRBV6-6 to TRBJ2-1; 8 bases are shared with TRBD2. CDR3 size: 15 residues. CDR1 is MNHNY, CDR2 SVGAGI, per germline (reference sequence). V was clipped by 4 bases and J by 7 bases; unmatched bases: 9. The CDR3 bases are TGTGCCAGCAGTTTCCGGGGGGGCTTAGGAAATGAGCAGTTCTTC. Amino acids: CASSFRGGLGNEQFF.

This clonotype was found many times. This chain links TRBV15 with TRBJ2-3; 7 positions agree with TRBD2. The V segment lost 0 bases and the J segment 4 bases; nucleotides outside the gene matches: 10. This CDR3 has 17 amino acids. CDR1 LNHNV and CDR2 YYDKDF come from the germline V gene (reference sequence). CDR3 protein: CATSRDRAAGEADTQYF. In nucleotides, the CDR3 is TGTGCCACCAGCAGAGATCGGGCGGCGGGGGAAGCAGATACGCAGTATTTT.

This clonotype was seen ten or more times. The rearrangement joins TRBV12-3 or TRBV12-4 to TRBJ1-5, with D unclear. The ends were cut back, 2 bases at V and 3 bases at J, with 8 bases in the middle. The CDR3 extends over 14 amino acids. CDR3 DNA: TGTGCCAGCAGTTTAAGAGGGCACAATCAGCCCCAGCATTTT. Translation: CASSLRGHNQPQHF.

At least ten counts were recorded for this clonotype. This chain uses TRBV5-1 with TRBJ2-2, with D possibly TRBD1 on 6 matching bases. This CDR3 contains 15 residues. CDR1 and CDR2 from the germline V gene are SGHRS and YFSETQ. V was cut by 4 bases and J by 0 bases, with 10 bases left in between. This chain's CDR3 is CASSRQDSNTGELFF. CDR3 nucleotide sequence: TGCGCCAGCAGCCGACAGGATTCGAACACCGGGGAGCTGTTTTTT.

This clonotype was counted many times. CDR3: CSVELRLAEEQYF. The CDR3 coding sequence is TGCAGCGTTGAACTCAGACTAGCGGAAGAGCAGTACTTC. The chain combines TRBV29-1 with TRBJ2-7, with 9 positions matching TRBD2. This CDR3 is 13 amino acids long. The J segment lost 7 bases and the V segment lost 2 bases, leaving 6 bases of the junction unmatched. The germline gives CDR1 SQVTM, CDR2 ANQGSEA.

This clonotype was observed many times. The chain employs TRBV7-9 and TRBJ2-6, with no clear D. This CDR3 spans 17 amino acids. Trimming cost V 5 bases and J 3 bases, with 17 bases left between them. Germline CDR1 reads SEHNR; CDR2 reads FQNEAQ (reference sequence). CDR3 loop: CASSEDTDGFGANVLTF. In DNA form, the CDR3 reads TGTGCCAGCAGCGAAGACACAGACGGTTTTGGGGCCAACGTCCTGACTTTC.

At least ten counts were recorded for this clonotype. The J gene is TRBJ2-7, the V gene TRBV5-4, with D unclear. The CDR3 runs 15 residues. Germline CDR1 is SGHNT and CDR2 is YYREEE (reference sequence). V lost 6 bases, J lost 6 bases, and 22 bases lay in between. The DNA for the CDR3 is TGTGCCAGCAACCCCCGGTTGATAGCCGGATCCGAGCAGTACTTC. It is translated as CASNPRLIAGSEQYF.

This clonotype was seen many times. This rearrangement joins TRBV7-2 to TRBJ1-2; 7 bases map to TRBD1. CDR1 SGHTA and CDR2 FQGNSA come from the germline V gene. The CDR3 runs 15 residues. The junction had 10 bases not matched to a gene; V was cut back by 5 bases and J by 4 bases. The CDR3 region is CASSGPTGPPYGYTF. CDR3 in DNA: TGTGCCAGCAGCGGACCGACAGGGCCTCCCTATGGCTACACCTTC.

This clonotype was counted many times. The chain recombines TRBV29-1 with TRBJ2-7; D unresolved. This CDR3 has 9 residues. The germline V gene has CDR1 SQVTM and CDR2 ANQGSEA. V lost 4 bases and J 9 bases, leaving 7 bases between the germline ends. Here the CDR3 reads CSVGTPQYF. CDR3 in DNA: TGCAGCGTTGGTACCCCGCAGTACTTC.

This clonotype has a count of ten or more. CDR3 DNA: TGTGCCAGCAGTGAGGTCTCGTCCGGGAGCACTGAAGCTTTCTTT. Protein product: CASSEVSSGSTEAFF. The chain recombines TRBV2 with TRBJ1-1; D gene unclear. Deletions cut 3 bases from V and 4 bases from J, with 15 bases between. The CDR3 totals 15 residues. Germline-derived CDR1 and CDR2 are SNHLY and FYNNEI.

This clonotype has ten or more counts. The rearrangement uses TRBV12-3 or TRBV12-4 and TRBJ1-5; 8 positions agree with TRBD1. J gave up 1 base and V 6 bases, and 5 bases lay outside the gene matches. This CDR3 contains 15 residues. This CDR3 is CASRAGTGSNQPQHF. CDR3 sequence (DNA): TGTGCCAGCAGAGCCGGGACAGGAAGCAATCAGCCCCAGCATTTT.

This clonotype was recorded many times. The chain is built from TRBV7-2 and TRBJ1-1; no clear D gene. Germline V gene sequence: CDR1 SGHTA, CDR2 FQGNSA. The CDR3 has 12 residues. The ends were cut back, 1 base at V and 3 bases at J, with 3 bases in the middle. The CDR3 bases are TGTGCCAGCAGCTTAGTGTACACTGAAGCTTTCTTT. Amino acids: CASSLVYTEAFF.

This clonotype was picked up many times. The chain employs TRBV7-6 and TRBJ2-7, with D possibly being TRBD1 or TRBD2 (5 bases each). CDR1 is SGHVS and CDR2 is FNYEAQ in the germline V gene. Trimming removed 5 bases at V and 0 bases at J, with 17 bases between. The length of the CDR3 is 16 residues. The CDR3 bases are TGTGCCAGCAGCCAAGGGACGGACCCAAGCTCCTACGAGCAGTACTTC. Translated: CASSQGTDPSSYEQYF.

The sample holds many counts of this clonotype. The V call is TRBV10-2, the J call TRBJ2-7; D gene unclear. The CDR3 consists of 15 residues. Trimming left V 3 bases short and J 0 bases short, with 12 bases between. Germline CDR1 and CDR2: WSHSY and SAAADI. Here the CDR3 reads CASSDPPRSSYEQYF. DNA of the CDR3: TGCGCCAGCAGTGATCCCCCACGAAGCTCCTACGAGCAGTACTTC.

In its sample, this clonotype was seen a few times. This rearrangement joins TRBV3-1 to TRBJ1-5; D unclear. CDR1 is LGHDT, CDR2 YNNKEL, per germline (reference sequence). V lost 1 base, J lost 6 bases, and 7 bases lay in between. The CDR3 length is 13 residues. CDR3 in DNA: TGTGCCAGCAGCCAAGGACCTAGTCAGCCCCAGCATTTT. Translated, it gives CASSQGPSQPQHF.

This clonotype was detected ten times or more. The chain joins TRBV6-1 to TRBJ2-7; D might be TRBD1 or TRBD2, each matching 5 bases. V shed 4 bases and J shed 3 bases, with 13 bases lying between them. The CDR3 consists of 14 residues. Looked up from germline, CDR1 is MNHNS and CDR2 is SASEGT. The CDR3 DNA is TGTGCCAGCAGTGCCCCGGGACCACACTACGAGCAGTACTTC. This sequence encodes CASSAPGPHYEQYF.

This clonotype has ten or more counts. The chain is built from TRBV27 and TRBJ1-6; no clear D gene. Germline V gene sequence: CDR1 MNHEY, CDR2 SMNVEV (reference sequence). This CDR3 is built from 14 residues. The ends were cut back, 2 bases at V and 9 bases at J, with 11 bases in the middle. CDR3 in DNA: TGTGCCAGCAGTTTAAGTAATGACGTTTCACCCCTCCACTTT. Residues: CASSLSNDVSPLHF.

This clonotype was seen ten or more times. This CDR3 is CASRRVRGETDTQYF. CDR3 DNA sequence: TGTGCCAGCAGGCGGGTCAGGGGGGAGACAGATACGCAGTATTTT. This chain joins TRBV12-3 or TRBV12-4 and TRBJ2-3, with D maybe TRBD1 (7 bases). V lost 6 bases and J lost 3, with 16 bases in between. The CDR3 covers 15 residues.

This clonotype was counted ten times or more. This chain connects TRBV3-1 to TRBJ2-2; D ambiguous. V was shortened by 5 bases and J by 6 bases, with 10 bases between the two germline ends. From germline, CDR1 is LGHDT and CDR2 YNNKEL (reference sequence). This CDR3 has 13 amino acids. This CDR3 reads CASSNRVAGELFF. The CDR3 region has the DNA TGTGCCAGCAGCAATAGAGTGGCCGGGGAGCTGTTTTTT.

In its sample, this clonotype was seen many times. This chain joins TRBV20-1 and TRBJ2-3; 8 bases align to TRBD2. This CDR3 region has 16 residues. The V and J ends lost 0 bases and 6 bases, in that order; junction bases with no gene match: 11. Germline-derived CDR1 and CDR2 are DFQATT and SNEGSKA (reference sequence). In nucleotides, the CDR3 is TGCAGTGCTAGAGATTTCCAGCGGGGGTCCTCGGATACGCAGTATTTT. Amino acids: CSARDFQRGSSDTQYF.

This clonotype was detected ten times or more. This chain joins TRBV28 and TRBJ1-1; D is perhaps TRBD1 (6 bases). CDR1 is MDHEN and CDR2 is SYDVKM in the germline V gene. V gave up 5 bases and J gave up 3 bases, with 13 bases separating them. This CDR3 spans 14 amino acids. The CDR3 is CASSNRVSDTEAFF. CDR3 nucleotides: TGTGCCAGCAGTAACAGGGTTAGCGACACTGAAGCTTTCTTT.

In this sample, this clonotype turned up many times. The V gene is TRBV7-2, the J gene TRBJ1-2; D may be TRBD1 (6 bases). Between the trimmed V and J ends, which lost 3 bases and 4 bases, there was a span of 12 bases. Germline values: CDR1 SGHTA, CDR2 FQGNSA. This CDR3 is built from 14 residues. For the CDR3, the DNA is TGTGCCAGCAGCTTCGGACAGACCCTCTATGGCTACACCTTC. This translates into CASSFGQTLYGYTF.